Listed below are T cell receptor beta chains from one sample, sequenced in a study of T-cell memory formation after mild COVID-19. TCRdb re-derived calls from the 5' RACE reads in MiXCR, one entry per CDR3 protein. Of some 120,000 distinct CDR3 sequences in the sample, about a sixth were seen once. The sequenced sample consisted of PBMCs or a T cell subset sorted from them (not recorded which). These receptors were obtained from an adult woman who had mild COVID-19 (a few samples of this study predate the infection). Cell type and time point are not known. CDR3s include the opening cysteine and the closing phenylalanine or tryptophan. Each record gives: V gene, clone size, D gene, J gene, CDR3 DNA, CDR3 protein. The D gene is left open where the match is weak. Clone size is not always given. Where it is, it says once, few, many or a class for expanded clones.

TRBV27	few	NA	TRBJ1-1	TGTGCCAGCAGTTTGTCCCGGTTGAACACTGAAGCTTTCTTT	CASSLSRLNTEAFF
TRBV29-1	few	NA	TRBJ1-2	TGCAGCGTCACAGGACGTCAGGGCTACACCTTC	CSVTGRQGYTF
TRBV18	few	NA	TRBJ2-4	TGTGCCAGCAGCCATGAGACGATCCCTCGGAACTTC	CASSHETIPRNF
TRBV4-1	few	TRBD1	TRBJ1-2	TGCGCCAGCAGCCAAGCCCCACTGCCGGGACAGGGGATAAGTGGCTACACCTTC	CASSQAPLPGQGISGYTF
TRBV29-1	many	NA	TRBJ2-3	TGCAGCGTTGACACAGGCACAGATACGCAGTATTTT	CSVDTGTDTQYF
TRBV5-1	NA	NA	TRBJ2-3	TGCGCCAGCAGCTTGGCAGGGGCCAACACAGATACGCAGTATTTT	CASSLAGANTDTQYF
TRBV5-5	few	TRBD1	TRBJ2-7	TGTGCCAGCAGCCGACTTACAGGGGGTTACCCCTCCTACGAGCAGTACTTC	CASSRLTGGYPSYEQYF
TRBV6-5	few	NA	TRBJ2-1	TGTGCCAGCAGTTACTCTCGCAACAATGAGCAGTTCTTC	CASSYSRNNEQFF
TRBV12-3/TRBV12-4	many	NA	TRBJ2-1	TGTGCCAGCAGTTTAGTGGAGCGTTCTGAGCAGTTCTTC	CASSLVERSEQFF
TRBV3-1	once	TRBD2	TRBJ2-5	TGTGCCAGCAGCCACCGGCGACGGGGGGAAGAGACCCAGTACTTC	CASSHRRRGEETQYF
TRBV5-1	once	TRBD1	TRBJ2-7	TGCGCCAGCAGTTGGGGTTCGAGACAGGGCTACTACGAGCAGTACTTC	CASSWGSRQGYYEQYF
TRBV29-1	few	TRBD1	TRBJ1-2	TGCAGCCCCTCCCAGACAGGGGAGGATGGCTACACCTTC	CSPSQTGEDGYTF
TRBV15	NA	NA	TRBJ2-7	TGTGCCACCAGCAGAGGATCCTCCGACGAGCAGTACTTC	CATSRGSSDEQYF
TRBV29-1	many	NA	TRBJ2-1	TGCAGCGCCCAACCCGGGGCAGGCAATGAGCAGTTCTTC	CSAQPGAGNEQFF
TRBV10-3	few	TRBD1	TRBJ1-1	TGTGCCATCAGAGAGGACAGGACCTACACTGAAGCTTTCTTT	CAIREDRTYTEAFF
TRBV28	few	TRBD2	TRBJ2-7	TGTGCCAGCAGGGCCCCGGGACTAGCGGAAGCCTACGAGCAGTACTTC	CASRAPGLAEAYEQYF
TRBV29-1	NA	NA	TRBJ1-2	TGCAGCGTGGGCCAGTACGGGTCTAACTATGGCTACACCTTC	CSVGQYGSNYGYTF
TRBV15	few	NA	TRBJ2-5	TGTGCCACCAGCACCGGACTTCGGGAGACCCAGTACTTC	CATSTGLRETQYF
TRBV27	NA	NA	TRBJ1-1	TGTGCCAGCAGAAAAGGCGGTCTCTCGAACACTGAAGCTTTCTTT	CASRKGGLSNTEAFF
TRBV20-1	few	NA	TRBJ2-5	TGCAGTGCTAGCTTTGGCAGCCAAGAGACCCAGTACTTC	CSASFGSQETQYF
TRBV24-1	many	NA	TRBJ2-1	TGTGCCACCAGTGATCGCCAGAAGAAGCAGTTCTTC	CATSDRQKKQFF
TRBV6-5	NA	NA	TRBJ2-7	TGTGCCAGCAGTTACTCGGCGGGATCCCACGAGCAGTACTTC	CASSYSAGSHEQYF
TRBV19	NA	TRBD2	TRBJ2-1	TGTGCCAGTAGTAACCCCGGGACTAGCGGGATCCACAATGAGCAGTTCTTC	CASSNPGTSGIHNEQFF
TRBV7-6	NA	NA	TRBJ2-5	TGTGCCAGCAGCTTAAGAGTCTTGGAGGGAAGGGGCACCCAGTACTTC	CASSLRVLEGRGTQYF
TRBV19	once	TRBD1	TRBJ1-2	TGTGCCAGTAGTAACTACGGACAGGGCCTGGATGGATACACCTTC	CASSNYGQGLDGYTF
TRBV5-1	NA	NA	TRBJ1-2	TGCGCCAGCAGCTTGGAACAGGGCGCGGGATATGGCTACACCTTC	CASSLEQGAGYGYTF
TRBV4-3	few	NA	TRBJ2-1	TGCGCCAGCAGCCAAGAGGAGAGGTTCGTCGACAATGAGCAGTTCTTC	CASSQEERFVDNEQFF
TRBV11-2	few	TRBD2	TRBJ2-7	TGTGCCAGCAGCTACAGCGGGAGAGGGTACGAGCAGTACTTC	CASSYSGRGYEQYF
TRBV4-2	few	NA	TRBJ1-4	TGTGCCAGCAGCCAAGTAAAGAACAGGGCGGTTGAAAAACTGTTTTTT	CASSQVKNRAVEKLFF